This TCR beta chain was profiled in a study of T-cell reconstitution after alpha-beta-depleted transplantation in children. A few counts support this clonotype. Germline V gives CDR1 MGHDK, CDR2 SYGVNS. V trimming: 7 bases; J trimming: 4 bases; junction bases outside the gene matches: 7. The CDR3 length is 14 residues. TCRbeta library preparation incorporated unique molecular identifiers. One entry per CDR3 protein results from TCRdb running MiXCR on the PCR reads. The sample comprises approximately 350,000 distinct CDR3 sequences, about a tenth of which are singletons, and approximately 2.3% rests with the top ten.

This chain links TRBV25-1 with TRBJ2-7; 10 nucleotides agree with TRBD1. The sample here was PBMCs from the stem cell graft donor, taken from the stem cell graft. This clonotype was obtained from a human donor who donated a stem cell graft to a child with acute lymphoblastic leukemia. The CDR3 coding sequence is TGTGCCAGCATCCCCCGGGACAGGGGTTACGAGCAGTACTTC. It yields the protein CASIPRDRGYEQYF.